Presented here are 21 T cell receptor beta chains from one specimen sequenced in a study of T cells in Graves' hyperthyroidism and ophthalmopathy. Researchers amplified the TCR beta CDR3 regions from RNA transcripts. In the first-round RT-PCR of the TCR CDR3, the HTBI primer set was used. From the multiplex PCR reads, TCRdb called clonotypes with MiXCR, one entry per CDR3 protein. The sample holds 750,000 to 900,000 distinct CDR3 sequences, roughly 40% seen once. Sequences were obtained from blood. Receptor source: a man in his late teens or twenties with Graves' hyperthyroidism.

This chain links TRBV19 with TRBJ1-5; tentative D call: TRBD1 (6 bases). The CDR3 totals 17 residues. The V gene lost 3 bases and the J gene lost 0 bases, with 15 bases spanning the gap. From germline, CDR1 is LNHDA and CDR2 SQIVND (reference sequence). CDR3 sequence reads: CASSIETGPYSNQPQHF. The DNA of the CDR3 is TGTGCCAGTAGTATTGAGACAGGACCTTATAGCAATCAGCCCCAGCATTTT.

This clonotype was counted a few times. This chain links TRBV6-5 with TRBJ2-7, with 10 bases identical to TRBD2. The trim removed 6 bases at V and 2 bases at J, leaving 7 bases unmatched. CDR1 is MNHEY and CDR2 is SVGAGI in the germline V gene. This CDR3 spans 15 amino acids. CDR3 bases: TGTGCCAGCAGGATGGGACTAGCGTCAACCTACGAGCAGTACTTC. Protein sequence: CASRMGLASTYEQYF.

V is TRBV29-1 and J is TRBJ2-5, with D possibly being TRBD1 or TRBD2 (5 bases each). The CDR3 consists of 11 residues. V was cut by 4 bases and J by 7 bases, with 10 bases left in between. Germline V CDR1 and CDR2: SQVTM, ANQGSEA. CDR3 residues: CSVARGRTQYF. In DNA form, the CDR3 reads TGCAGCGTTGCAAGGGGACGGACCCAGTACTTC.

This clonotype appeared many times. The rearrangement joins TRBV7-2 to TRBJ2-7; 7 nucleotides align to TRBD1. Germline V lookup: CDR1 SGHTA, CDR2 FQGNSA. There are 15 residues in the CDR3. V shed 5 bases and J 1 base; nucleotides not matched to a gene: 8. CDR3 loop: CASSMGRDRSYEQYF. CDR3 DNA: TGTGCCAGCAGCATGGGCCGGGACAGATCCTACGAGCAGTACTTC.

This clonotype has a count of ten or more. The chain links TRBV7-9 to TRBJ1-1; 7 bases fit TRBD1. Germline values: CDR1 SEHNR, CDR2 FQNEAQ (reference sequence). CDR3 length equals 15 residues. The V segment lost 5 bases and the J segment 5 bases; nucleotides outside the gene matches: 11. The CDR3 loop reads CASSTTTGRSTEAFF. The CDR3 coding sequence is TGTGCCAGCAGCACGACGACAGGGAGGAGTACTGAAGCTTTCTTT.

The chain couples TRBV6-5 to TRBJ2-5; D is possibly TRBD2 (6 bases). Trimming left V 5 bases short and J 5 bases short, with 18 bases between. The CDR3 runs 15 residues. CDR1 is MNHEY and CDR2 is SVGAGI in the germline V gene. CDR3 DNA: TGTGCCAGCAGTGGATGGGTAGGGGAGGCGGAGACCCAGTACTTC. Translation: CASSGWVGEAETQYF.

This clonotype is a singleton in its sample. The chain links TRBV10-3 to TRBJ1-1; no clear D gene. Germline V gene sequence: CDR1 ENHRY, CDR2 SYGVKD. Between the trimmed V and J ends, which lost 0 bases and 1 base, there was a span of 6 bases. The length of the CDR3 is 14 residues. The CDR3 region is CAISESVKNTEAFF. The CDR3 coding sequence is TGTGCCATCAGTGAGTCAGTGAAGAACACTGAAGCTTTCTTT.

Comments on this clonotype: A much larger clonotype is one base distant, so this may be a read error. The J gene is TRBJ2-7, the V gene TRBV7-3; D remains unclear. The CDR3 consists of 13 residues. The germline gives CDR1 SGHTA, CDR2 FQGTGA. Here the CDR3 reads CASSLGNSCEQYF. CDR3 in DNA: TGTGCCAGCAGCTTAGGGAACTCCTGCGAGCAGTACTTC.

This clonotype was found many times. The rearrangement joins TRBV10-3 to TRBJ1-1; D ambiguous. CDR1 and CDR2 (germline): ENHRY, SYGVKD. CDR3 size: 12 residues. Trimming pared 0 bases from V and 11 bases from J, leaving 10 bases between. The CDR3 bases are TGTGCCATCAGTGAGTCCGGGGATCGGGCTTTCTTT. Residues: CAISESGDRAFF.

This clonotype was observed once. This chain joins TRBV20-1 and TRBJ1-4, with 8 nucleotides matching TRBD1. The trim removed 4 bases at V and 6 bases at J, leaving 4 bases unmatched. The CDR3 extends over 13 amino acids. Germline V gene lookup returns CDR1 DFQATT and CDR2 SNEGSKA (reference sequence). In DNA, the CDR3 is TGCAGTGCTAACAGACAGGGGTATGAAAAACTGTTTTTT. It yields the protein CSANRQGYEKLFF.

The V call is TRBV7-9, the J call TRBJ2-7; TRBD2 is a possible D gene (6 bases). V was trimmed by 6 bases and J by 1 base, leaving 19 bases between them. Germline loops: CDR1 SEHNR, CDR2 FQNEAQ (reference sequence). The CDR3 runs 16 residues. CDR3 nucleotide sequence: TGTGCCAGCAGTCCCGAACAGGACTACTCGTCCTACGAGCAGTACTTC. This sequence encodes CASSPEQDYSSYEQYF.

On this clonotype: This clone may be a read error of a much larger clone one base away. The J gene is TRBJ2-2, the V gene TRBV29-1; D perhaps matches TRBD2 (5 bases). Germline assignment: CDR1 SQVTM and CDR2 ANQGSEA. The CDR3 totals 13 residues. CDR3 coding DNA: TGCAACGTTCGGGATACGAACACCGGGGAGCTGTTTTTT. Translated: CNVRDTNTGELFF.

This clonotype was recorded many times. The rearrangement joins TRBV7-6 to TRBJ1-1; 7 positions match TRBD1. The CDR3 runs to 13 residues. Unmatched junction bases numbered 9, after V lost 10 bases and J lost 4 bases. Germline CDR1 is SGHVS and CDR2 is FNYEAQ. The CDR3 DNA follows: TGTGCCACCACAACCAGGGGGTCCACTGAAGCTTTCTTT. Translating gives CATTTRGSTEAFF.

The table lists this clonotype with a few counts. The chain has TRBV5-1 and TRBJ1-4, with TRBD1 as a possible D gene (5 bases). Trimming took 0 bases from V and 8 from J, leaving 14 bases between them. The CDR3 spans 15 residues. Germline lookup yields CDR1 SGHRS and CDR2 YFSETQ. DNA for the CDR3: TGCGCCAGCAGCTTGGCCTCAGGGATTTCCGAAAAACTGTTTTTT. Encoded protein: CASSLASGISEKLFF.

The table lists this clonotype with a count of one. This chain joins TRBV2 and TRBJ1-1; D unclear. Germline V gives CDR1 SNHLY, CDR2 FYNNEI. This CDR3 contains 13 residues. V lost 4 bases to trimming and J lost 3 bases, with 9 bases between them. CDR3 sequence (DNA): TGTGCCAGCAGTGTCGCCGCGGACACTGAAGCTTTCTTT. This sequence encodes CASSVAADTEAFF.

This clonotype was seen a handful of times. This chain connects TRBV7-9 to TRBJ1-1; no definite D call. V shed 5 bases and J shed 8 bases, with 15 bases lying between them. Germline V CDR1 and CDR2: SEHNR, FQNEAQ (reference sequence). There are 13 residues in the CDR3. CDR3 bases: TGTGCCAGCAGCCTCGCTGTTAGAGAAGAAGCTTTCTTT. Its translation is CASSLAVREEAFF. The variable domain in full, with the rest retrieved from reference TRBV7-9 and TRBJ1-1, is DTGVSQNPRHKITKRGQNVTFRCDPISEHNRLYWYRQTLGQGPEFLTYFQNEAQLEKSRLLSDRFSAERPKGSFSTLEIQRTEQGDSAMYLCASSLAVREEAFFGQGTRLTVV.

The J gene is TRBJ2-7, the V gene TRBV20-1; no reliable D call. Germline V gene sequence: CDR1 DFQATT, CDR2 SNEGSKA (reference sequence). Trimming removed 0 bases from V and 3 bases from J, with 18 bases in between. The CDR3 spans 16 residues. The CDR3 region is CSARDRRARSLYEQYF. CDR3 coding DNA: TGCAGTGCTAGAGATCGTCGGGCTAGAAGTCTCTACGAGCAGTACTTC.

As regards this clonotype: A read error may produce the germline difference seen at one junction end. The rearrangement joins TRBV13 to TRBJ2-5; D is possibly TRBD1 or TRBD2 (6 bases each). This CDR3 has 13 residues. Germline CDR1 PRHDT, CDR2 FYEKMQ (reference sequence). CDR3 DNA sequence: TGTGCCGGCAGCTTATGGGGGGCCGAGACCCAGTACTTC. It yields the protein CAGSLWGAETQYF.

This clonotype was recorded at least ten times. The V and J genes are TRBV12-3 or TRBV12-4 and TRBJ2-5; a weak D match, TRBD1 (5 bases). The CDR3 spans 12 residues. The V end was cut by 5 bases, the J end by 5 bases, with 9 bases between. The CDR3 sequence: CASSHAGETQYF. In DNA form, the CDR3 reads TGTGCCAGCAGTCACGCAGGGGAGACCCAGTACTTC.

This clonotype occurred many times. This chain connects TRBV7-2 to TRBJ2-7; D unclear. The V gene lost 3 bases and the J gene lost 1 base, with 10 bases spanning the gap. From germline, CDR1 is SGHTA and CDR2 FQGNSA. The CDR3 spans 14 residues. The CDR3 region has the DNA TGTGCCAGCAGCTTCGGGCGCAGGTCCTACGAGCAGTACTTC. It encodes CASSFGRRSYEQYF.

This clonotype came up many times. The rearrangement links TRBV15 to TRBJ1-5; D is undetermined. CDR1 is LNHNV and CDR2 is YYDKDF in the germline V gene (reference sequence). Trimming pared 1 base from V and 5 bases from J, leaving 9 bases between. The CDR3 extends over 14 amino acids. In DNA form, the CDR3 reads TGTGCCACCAGCAGAGTCTCCCGGGATCAGCCCCAGCATTTT. Translating gives CATSRVSRDQPQHF. Full variable domain (missing parts from reference TRBV15 and TRBJ1-5): DAMVIQNPRYQVTQFGKPVTLSCSQTLNHNVMYWYQQKSSQAPKLLFHYYDKDFNNEADTPDNFQSRRPNTSFCFLDIRSPGLGDTAMYLCATSRVSRDQPQHFGDGTRLSIL.